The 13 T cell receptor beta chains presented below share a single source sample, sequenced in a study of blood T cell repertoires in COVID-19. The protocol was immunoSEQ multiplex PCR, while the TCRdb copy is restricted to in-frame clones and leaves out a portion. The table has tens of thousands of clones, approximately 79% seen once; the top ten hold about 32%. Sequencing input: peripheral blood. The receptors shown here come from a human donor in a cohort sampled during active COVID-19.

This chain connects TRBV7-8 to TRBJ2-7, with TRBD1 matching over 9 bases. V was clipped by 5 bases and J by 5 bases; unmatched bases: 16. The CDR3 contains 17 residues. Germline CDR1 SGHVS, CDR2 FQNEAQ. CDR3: CASSRDREGLTFHEQYF. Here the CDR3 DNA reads TGTGCCAGCAGCAGGGACAGGGAGGGACTAACTTTCCACGAGCAGTACTTC.

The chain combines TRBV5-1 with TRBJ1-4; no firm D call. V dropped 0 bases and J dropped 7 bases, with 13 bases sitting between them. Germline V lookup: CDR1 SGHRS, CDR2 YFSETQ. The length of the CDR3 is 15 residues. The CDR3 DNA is TGCGCCAGCAGCTTGGCTGCGGGAGCTAGTGAAAAACTGTTTTTT. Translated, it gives CASSLAAGASEKLFF.

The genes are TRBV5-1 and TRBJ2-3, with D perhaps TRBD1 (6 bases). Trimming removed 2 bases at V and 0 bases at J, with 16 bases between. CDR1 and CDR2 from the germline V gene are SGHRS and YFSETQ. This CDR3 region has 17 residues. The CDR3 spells CASSLGQRASSTDTQYF. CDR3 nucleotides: TGCGCCAGCAGCTTAGGACAGAGAGCTTCTAGCACAGATACGCAGTATTTT. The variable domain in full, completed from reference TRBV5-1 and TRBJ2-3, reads KAGVTQTPRYLIKTRGQQVTLSCSPISGHRSVSWYQQTPGQGLQFLFEYFSETQRNKGNFPGRFSGRQFSNSRSEMNVSTLELGDSALYLCASSLGQRASSTDTQYFGPGTRLTVL.

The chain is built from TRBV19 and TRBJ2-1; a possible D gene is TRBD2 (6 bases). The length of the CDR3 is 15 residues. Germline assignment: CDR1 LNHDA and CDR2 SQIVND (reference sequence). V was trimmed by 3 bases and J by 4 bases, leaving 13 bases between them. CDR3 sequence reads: CASSIEASAYNEQFF. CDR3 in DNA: TGTGCCAGTAGTATTGAGGCTAGCGCGTACAATGAGCAGTTCTTC.

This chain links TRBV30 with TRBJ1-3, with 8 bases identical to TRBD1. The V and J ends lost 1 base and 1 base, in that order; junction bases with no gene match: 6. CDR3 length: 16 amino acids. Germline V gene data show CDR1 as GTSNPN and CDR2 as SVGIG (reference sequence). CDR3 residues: CAWSETGDYSGNTIYF. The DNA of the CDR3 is TGTGCCTGGAGTGAGACAGGGGACTATTCTGGAAACACCATATATTTT.

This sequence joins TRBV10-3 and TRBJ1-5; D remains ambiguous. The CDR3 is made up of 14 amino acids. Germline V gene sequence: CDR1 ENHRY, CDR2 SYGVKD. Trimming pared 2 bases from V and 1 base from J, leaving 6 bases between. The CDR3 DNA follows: TGTGCCATCAGTGAGGCGGTAAGCAATCAGCCCCAGCATTTT. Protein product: CAISEAVSNQPQHF.

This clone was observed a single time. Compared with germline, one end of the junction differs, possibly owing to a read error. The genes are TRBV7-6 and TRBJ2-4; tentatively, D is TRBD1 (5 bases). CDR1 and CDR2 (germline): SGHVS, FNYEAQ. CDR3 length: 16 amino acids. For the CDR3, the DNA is TGTGCCAGCAGCCAGGGCCTAGGAGCAGCCCAAAACATTCAGTACTTC. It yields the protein CASSQGLGAAQNIQYF.

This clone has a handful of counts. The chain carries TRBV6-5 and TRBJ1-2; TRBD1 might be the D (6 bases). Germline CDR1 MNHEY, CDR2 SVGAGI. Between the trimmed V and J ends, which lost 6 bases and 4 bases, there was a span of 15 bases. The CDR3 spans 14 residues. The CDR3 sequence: CASSQNREGYGYTF. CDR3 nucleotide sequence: TGTGCCAGCAGCCAAAACAGGGAAGGCTATGGCTACACCTTC.

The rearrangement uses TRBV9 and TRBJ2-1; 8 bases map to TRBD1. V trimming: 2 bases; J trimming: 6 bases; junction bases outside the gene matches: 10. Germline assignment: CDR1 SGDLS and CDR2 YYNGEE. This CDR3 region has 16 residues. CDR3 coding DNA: TGTGCCAGCAGCGTGACACCGGGACAGGAGGGCAATGAGCAGTTCTTC. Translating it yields CASSVTPGQEGNEQFF.

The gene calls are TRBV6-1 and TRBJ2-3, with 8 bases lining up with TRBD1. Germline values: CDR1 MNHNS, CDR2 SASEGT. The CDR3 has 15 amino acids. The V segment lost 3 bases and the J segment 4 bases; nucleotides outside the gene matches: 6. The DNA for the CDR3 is TGTGCCAGCAGTGAGCCAGGGGGCAGCGCAGATACGCAGTATTTT. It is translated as CASSEPGGSADTQYF.

In DNA, the CDR3 is TGCGCCAGCAGTCCAGGGCGTCCAAATGAGCAGTTCTTC. Its protein is CASSPGRPNEQFF. The rearrangement uses TRBV5-1 and TRBJ2-1; the D gene is possibly TRBD1 (5 bases). Per the germline V gene, CDR1 is SGHRS and CDR2 is YFSETQ. The CDR3 length is 13 residues. The V end was cut by 5 bases, the J end by 7 bases, with 13 bases between.

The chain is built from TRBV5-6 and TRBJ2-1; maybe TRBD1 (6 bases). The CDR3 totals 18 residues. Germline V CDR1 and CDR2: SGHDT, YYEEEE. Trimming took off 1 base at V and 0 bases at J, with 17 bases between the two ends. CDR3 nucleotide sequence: TGTGCCAGCAGCTTGAGGCAGGGGATTCGTAGCTCCTACAATGAGCAGTTCTTC. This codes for CASSLRQGIRSSYNEQFF.

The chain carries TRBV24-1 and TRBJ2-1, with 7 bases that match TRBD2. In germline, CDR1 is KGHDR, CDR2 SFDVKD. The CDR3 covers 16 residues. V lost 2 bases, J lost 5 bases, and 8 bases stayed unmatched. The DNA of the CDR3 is TGTGCCACCAGTGATTGGGGCGGGAGTAACGACAATGAGCAGTTCTTC. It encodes CATSDWGGSNDNEQFF.